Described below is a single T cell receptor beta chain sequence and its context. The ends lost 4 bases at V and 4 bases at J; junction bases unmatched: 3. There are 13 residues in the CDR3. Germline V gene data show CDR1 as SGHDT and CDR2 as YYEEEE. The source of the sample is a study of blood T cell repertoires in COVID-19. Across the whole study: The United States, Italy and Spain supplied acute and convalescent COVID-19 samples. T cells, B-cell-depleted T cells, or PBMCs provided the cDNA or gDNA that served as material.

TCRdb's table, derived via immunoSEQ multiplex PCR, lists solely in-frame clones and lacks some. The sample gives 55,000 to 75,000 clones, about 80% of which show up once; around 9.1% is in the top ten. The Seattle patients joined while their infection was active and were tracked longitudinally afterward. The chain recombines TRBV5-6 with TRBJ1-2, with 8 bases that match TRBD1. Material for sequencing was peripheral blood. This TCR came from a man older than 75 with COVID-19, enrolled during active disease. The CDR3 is CASSPDRGYGYTF. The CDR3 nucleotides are TGTGCCAGCAGCCCCGACAGGGGCTATGGCTACACCTTC.